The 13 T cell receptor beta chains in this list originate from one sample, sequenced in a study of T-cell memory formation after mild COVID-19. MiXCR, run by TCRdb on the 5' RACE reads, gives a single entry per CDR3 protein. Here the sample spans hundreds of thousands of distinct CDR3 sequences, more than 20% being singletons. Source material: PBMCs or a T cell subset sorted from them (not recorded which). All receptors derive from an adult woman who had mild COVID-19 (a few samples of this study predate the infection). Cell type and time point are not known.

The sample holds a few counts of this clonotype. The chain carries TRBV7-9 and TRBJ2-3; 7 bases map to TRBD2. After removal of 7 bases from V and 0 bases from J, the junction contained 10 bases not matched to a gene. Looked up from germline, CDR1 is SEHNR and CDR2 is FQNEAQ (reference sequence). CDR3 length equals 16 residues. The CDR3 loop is CASTSLAGDSTDTQYF. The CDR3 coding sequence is TGTGCCAGCACGTCCCTGGCGGGAGATAGCACAGATACGCAGTATTTT.

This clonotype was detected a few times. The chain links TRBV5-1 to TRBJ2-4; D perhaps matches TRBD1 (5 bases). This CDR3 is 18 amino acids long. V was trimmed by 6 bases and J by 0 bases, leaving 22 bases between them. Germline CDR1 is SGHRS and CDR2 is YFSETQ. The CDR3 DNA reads TGCGCCAGCAAAAAATCGGGTACAGGTTTTGAAGCCAAAAACATTCAGTACTTC. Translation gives CASKKSGTGFEAKNIQYF.

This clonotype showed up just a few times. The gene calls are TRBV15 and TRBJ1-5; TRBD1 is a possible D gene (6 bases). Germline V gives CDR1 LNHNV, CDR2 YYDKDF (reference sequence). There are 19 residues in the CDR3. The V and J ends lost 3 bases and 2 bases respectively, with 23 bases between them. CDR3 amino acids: CATSSSGTIHVRRNQPQHF. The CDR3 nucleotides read TGTGCCACCAGCAGTTCCGGGACAATTCACGTTAGACGCAATCAGCCCCAGCATTTT.

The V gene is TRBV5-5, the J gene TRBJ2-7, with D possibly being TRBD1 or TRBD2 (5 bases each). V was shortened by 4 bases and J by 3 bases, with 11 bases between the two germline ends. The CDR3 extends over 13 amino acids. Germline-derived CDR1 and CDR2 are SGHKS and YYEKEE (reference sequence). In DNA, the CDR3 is TGTGCCAGCAGCCGCGAGGGGTACTACGAGCAGTACTTC. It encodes CASSREGYYEQYF.

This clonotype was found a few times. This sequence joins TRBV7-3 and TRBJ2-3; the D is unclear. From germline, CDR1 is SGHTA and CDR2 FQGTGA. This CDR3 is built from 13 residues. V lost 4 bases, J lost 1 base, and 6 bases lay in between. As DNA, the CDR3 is TGTGCCAGCAGCTACGTACGCACAGATACGCAGTATTTT. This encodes CASSYVRTDTQYF.

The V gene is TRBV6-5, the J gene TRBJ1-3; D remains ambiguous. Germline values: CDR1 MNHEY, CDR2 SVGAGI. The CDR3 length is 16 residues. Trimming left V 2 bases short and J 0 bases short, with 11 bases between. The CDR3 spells CASSYGPGLSGNTIYF. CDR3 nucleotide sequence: TGTGCCAGCAGTTACGGGCCAGGCCTCTCTGGAAACACCATATATTTT.

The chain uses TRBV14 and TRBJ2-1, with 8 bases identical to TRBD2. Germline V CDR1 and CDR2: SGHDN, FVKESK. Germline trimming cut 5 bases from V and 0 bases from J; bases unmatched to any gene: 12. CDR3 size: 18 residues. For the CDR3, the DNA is TGTGCCAGCAGCTCGGGAGGGGAAACAAGGGGCTCCTACAATGAGCAGTTCTTC. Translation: CASSSGGETRGSYNEQFF.

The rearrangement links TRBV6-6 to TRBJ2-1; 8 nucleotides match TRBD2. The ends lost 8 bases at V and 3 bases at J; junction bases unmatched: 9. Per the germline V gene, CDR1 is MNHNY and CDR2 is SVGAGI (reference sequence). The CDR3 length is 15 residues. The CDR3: CASAPLAGLYNEQFF. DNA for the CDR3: TGTGCCAGCGCCCCCCTAGCGGGCCTCTACAATGAGCAGTTCTTC.

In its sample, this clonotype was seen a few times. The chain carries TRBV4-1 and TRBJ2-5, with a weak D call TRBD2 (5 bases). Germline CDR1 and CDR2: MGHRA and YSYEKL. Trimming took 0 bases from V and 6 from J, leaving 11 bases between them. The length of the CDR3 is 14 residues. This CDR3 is CASSQDRDGQTQYF. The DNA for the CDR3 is TGCGCCAGCAGCCAAGATCGGGATGGCCAGACCCAGTACTTC.

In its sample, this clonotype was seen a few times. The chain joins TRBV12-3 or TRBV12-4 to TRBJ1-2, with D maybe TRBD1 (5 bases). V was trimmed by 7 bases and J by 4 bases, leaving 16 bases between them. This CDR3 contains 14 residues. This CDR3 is CASTPGQGGYGYTF. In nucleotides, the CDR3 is TGTGCCAGCACACCAGGGCAGGGAGGCTATGGCTACACCTTC.

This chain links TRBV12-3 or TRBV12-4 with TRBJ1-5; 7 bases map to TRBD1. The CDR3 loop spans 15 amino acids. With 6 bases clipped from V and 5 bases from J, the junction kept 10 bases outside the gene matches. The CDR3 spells CASRIGGRGDQPQHF. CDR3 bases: TGTGCCAGCAGAATAGGGGGCAGGGGTGATCAGCCCCAGCATTTT.

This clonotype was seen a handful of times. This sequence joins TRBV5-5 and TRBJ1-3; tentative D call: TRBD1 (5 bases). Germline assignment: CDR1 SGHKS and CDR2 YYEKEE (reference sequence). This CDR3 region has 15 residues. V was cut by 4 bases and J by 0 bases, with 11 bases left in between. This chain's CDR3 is CASSLGLTSGNTIYF. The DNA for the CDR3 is TGTGCCAGCAGCCTGGGACTGACCTCTGGAAACACCATATATTTT.

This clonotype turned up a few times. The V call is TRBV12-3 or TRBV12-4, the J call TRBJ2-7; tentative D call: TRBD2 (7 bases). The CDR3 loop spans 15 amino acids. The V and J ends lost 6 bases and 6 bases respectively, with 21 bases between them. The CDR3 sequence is CASSPQGGGLGEQYF. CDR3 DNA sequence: TGTGCCAGCAGCCCACAAGGGGGAGGGTTGGGCGAGCAGTACTTC.